This T cell receptor beta chain was identified in a study of blood T cell repertoires in COVID-19. Per the study methods: How many nucleated cells were present was estimated from reference gene primer amplification. Libraries were prepared by immunoSEQ multiplex PCR; TCRdb keeps only in-frame clonotypes and omits some of them. That table furnishes V, J and clone size, whereas the DNA furnished D and trimming. The sample consists of some 140,000 clones, more than 75% of them appearing once. CDR1 is LGHNA, CDR2 YSLEER, per germline. CDR3 size: 17 residues. With 0 bases clipped from V and 0 bases from J, the junction kept 4 bases outside the gene matches.

The receptor's source is a man in his 60s who had recovered from COVID-19. The V and J genes are TRBV4-3 and TRBJ2-2, with 7 positions matching TRBD1. The sequencing input was peripheral blood. The CDR3 here is CASSQDYRGSNTGELFF. The CDR3 coding sequence is TGCGCCAGCAGCCAAGACTACAGGGGATCGAACACCGGGGAGCTGTTTTTT.